This T cell receptor beta chain stems from a study of cytomegalovirus exposure and HLA in healthy donors. Overall study context: Falling in the Caucasian-associated ancestry cluster were approximately 84% of under 450 genotyped donors.

In the PCR, 60 Vbeta and 13 Jbeta primers were used. Only in-frame clones appear in the TCRdb table, and some are missing; sequencing was by immunoSEQ multiplex PCR. The sample consists of some 140,000 clones, around 75% of them appearing once. The study's findings and limits: In a later analysis, most CMV-associated TCR beta chains appeared HLA-restricted. It emerged from a later analysis that several of the most significant clusters appeared to be linked to common viral pathogens. Associated with cytomegalovirus, according to the listing, were some 150 TCR beta chains.

In the case of this clone: No antigen is known for it.

Specimen: PBMCs. This receptor was obtained from a female donor in good health and CMV-seronegative.

CDR3 residues: CSVYGQGSEKLFF. CDR3 nucleotide sequence: TGCAGCGTCTATGGGCAGGGGAGTGAAAAACTGTTTTTT. This chain joins TRBV29-1 and TRBJ1-4; D possibly corresponds to TRBD1 (6 bases). With 6 bases removed from V and 7 bases from J, the gap between germline ends came to 15 bases. CDR1 is SQVTM, CDR2 ANQGSEA, per germline. This CDR3 has 13 residues.